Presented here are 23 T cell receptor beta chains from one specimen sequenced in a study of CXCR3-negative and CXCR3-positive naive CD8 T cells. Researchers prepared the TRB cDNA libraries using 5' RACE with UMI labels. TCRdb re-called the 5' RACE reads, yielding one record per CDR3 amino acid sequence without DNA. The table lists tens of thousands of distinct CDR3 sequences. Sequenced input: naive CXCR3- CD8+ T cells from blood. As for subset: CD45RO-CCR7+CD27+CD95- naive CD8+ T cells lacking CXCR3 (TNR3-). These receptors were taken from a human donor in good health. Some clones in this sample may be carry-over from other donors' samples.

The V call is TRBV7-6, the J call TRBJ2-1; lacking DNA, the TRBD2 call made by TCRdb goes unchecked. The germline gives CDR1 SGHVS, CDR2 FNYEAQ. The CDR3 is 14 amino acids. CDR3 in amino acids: CASSPPSKPNEQFF.

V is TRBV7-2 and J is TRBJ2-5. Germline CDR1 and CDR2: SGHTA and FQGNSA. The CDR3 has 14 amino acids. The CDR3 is CASSLNRDQETQYF. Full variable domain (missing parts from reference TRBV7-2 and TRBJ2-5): GAGVSQSPSNKVTEKGKDVELRCDPISGHTALYWYRQSLGQGLEFLIYFQGNSAPDKSGLPSDRFSAERTGGSVSTLTIQRTQQEDSAVYLCASSLNRDQETQYFGPGTRLLVL.

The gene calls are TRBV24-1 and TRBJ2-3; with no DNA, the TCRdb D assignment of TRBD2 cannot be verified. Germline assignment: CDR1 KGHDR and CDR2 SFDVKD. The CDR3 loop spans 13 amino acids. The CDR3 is CAASDGPTDTQYF.

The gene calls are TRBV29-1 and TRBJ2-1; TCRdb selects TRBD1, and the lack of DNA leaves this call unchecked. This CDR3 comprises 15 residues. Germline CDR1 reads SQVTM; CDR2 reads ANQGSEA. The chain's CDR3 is CSVEDMAGGYNEQFF.

CDR3 amino acids: CASSLAFGGGNIQYF. V is TRBV5-6 and J is TRBJ2-4; TCRdb indicates TRBD1, and absent DNA this call remains unverified. CDR1 and CDR2 (germline): SGHDT, YYEEEE. This CDR3 is built from 15 residues. Filled out from reference TRBV5-6 and TRBJ2-4, the complete variable domain reads DAGVTQSPTHLIKTRGQQVTLRCSPKSGHDTVSWYQQALGQGPQFIFQYYEEEERQRGNFPDRFSGHQFPNYSSELNVNALLLGDSALYLCASSLAFGGGNIQYFGAGTRLSVL.

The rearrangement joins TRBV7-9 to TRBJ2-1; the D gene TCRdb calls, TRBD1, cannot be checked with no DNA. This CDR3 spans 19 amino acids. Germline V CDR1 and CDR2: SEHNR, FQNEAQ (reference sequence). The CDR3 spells CASSLADRVFSLSYNEQFF.

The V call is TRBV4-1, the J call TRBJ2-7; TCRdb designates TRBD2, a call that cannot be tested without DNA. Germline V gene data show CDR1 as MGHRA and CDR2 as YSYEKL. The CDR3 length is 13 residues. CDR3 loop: CASSPQGRYEQYF.

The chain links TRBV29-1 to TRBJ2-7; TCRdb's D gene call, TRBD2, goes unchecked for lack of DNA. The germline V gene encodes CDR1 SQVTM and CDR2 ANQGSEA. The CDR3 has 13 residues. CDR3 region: CSVETSGSYEQYF.

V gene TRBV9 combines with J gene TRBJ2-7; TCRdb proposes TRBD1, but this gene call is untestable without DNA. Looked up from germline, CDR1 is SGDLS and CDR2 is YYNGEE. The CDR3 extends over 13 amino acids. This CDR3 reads CASSPTGGHEQYF.

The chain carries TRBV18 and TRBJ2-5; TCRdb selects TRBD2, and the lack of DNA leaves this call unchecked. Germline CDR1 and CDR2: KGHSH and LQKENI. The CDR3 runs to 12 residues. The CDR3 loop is CATCEEEETQYF.

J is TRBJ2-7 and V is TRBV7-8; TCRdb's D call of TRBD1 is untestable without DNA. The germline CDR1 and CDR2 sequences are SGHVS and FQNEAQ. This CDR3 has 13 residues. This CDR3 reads CASSPDSGHEQYF.

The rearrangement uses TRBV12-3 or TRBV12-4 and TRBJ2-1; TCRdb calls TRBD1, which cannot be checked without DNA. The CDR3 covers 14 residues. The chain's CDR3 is CASSFPGQVYEQFF.

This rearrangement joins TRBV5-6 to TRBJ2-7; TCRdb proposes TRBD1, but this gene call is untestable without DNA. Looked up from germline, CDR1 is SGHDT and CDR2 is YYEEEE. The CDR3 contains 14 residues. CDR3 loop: CASSHGTENYEQYF.

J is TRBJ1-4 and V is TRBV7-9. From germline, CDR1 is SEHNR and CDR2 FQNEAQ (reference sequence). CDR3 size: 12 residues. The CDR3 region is CASSSSNEKLFF.

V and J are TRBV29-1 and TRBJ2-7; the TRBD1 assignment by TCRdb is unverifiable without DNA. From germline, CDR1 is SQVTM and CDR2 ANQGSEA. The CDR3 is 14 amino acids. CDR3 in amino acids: CSVDTGVTTYEQYF.

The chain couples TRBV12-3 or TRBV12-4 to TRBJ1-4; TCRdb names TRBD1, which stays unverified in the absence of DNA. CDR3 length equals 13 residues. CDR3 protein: CASSPQGNEKLFF.

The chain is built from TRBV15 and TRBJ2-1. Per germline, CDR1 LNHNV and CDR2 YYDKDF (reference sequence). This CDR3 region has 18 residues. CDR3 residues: CATSRGGQLASSYNEQFF.

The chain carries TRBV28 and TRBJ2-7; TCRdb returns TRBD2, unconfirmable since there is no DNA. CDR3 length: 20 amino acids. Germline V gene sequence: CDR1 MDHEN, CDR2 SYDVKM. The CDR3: CASSLGLIGTSGSVRYEQYF.

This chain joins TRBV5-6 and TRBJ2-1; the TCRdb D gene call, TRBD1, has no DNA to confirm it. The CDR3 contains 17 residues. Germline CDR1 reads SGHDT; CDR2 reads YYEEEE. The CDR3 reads CASSLVYRDGPYNEQFF.

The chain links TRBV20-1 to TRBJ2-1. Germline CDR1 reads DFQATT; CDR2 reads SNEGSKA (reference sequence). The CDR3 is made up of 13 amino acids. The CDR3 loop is CSARALLAIEQFF.

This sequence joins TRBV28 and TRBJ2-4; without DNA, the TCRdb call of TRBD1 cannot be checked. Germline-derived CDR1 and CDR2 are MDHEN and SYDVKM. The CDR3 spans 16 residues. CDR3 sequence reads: CASSPPYRGLGNIQYF.

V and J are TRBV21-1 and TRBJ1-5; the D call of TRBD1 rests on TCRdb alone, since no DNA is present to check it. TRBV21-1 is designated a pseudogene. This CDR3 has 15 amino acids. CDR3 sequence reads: CASSKAGQGGQPQHF.

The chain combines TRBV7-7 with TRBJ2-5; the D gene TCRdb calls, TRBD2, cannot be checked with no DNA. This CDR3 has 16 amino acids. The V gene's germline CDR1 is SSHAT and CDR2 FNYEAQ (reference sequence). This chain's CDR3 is CASSLGLAAIQETQYF.